Included here is one TCR beta chain sequence, with context. The target antigen is unknown. Researchers picked out CD4+ and CD8+ T cells from PBMCs by sorting. Germline V CDR1 and CDR2: SGHTA, FQGNSA. Trimming shortened V by 3 bases and J by 9 bases, and 9 bases separated the two germline ends. The CDR3 has 11 amino acids. RNA, once extracted, was reverse transcribed into cDNA for use as the sequencing template. Sequencing used immunoSEQ multiplex PCR; TCRdb keeps in-frame clones, though not all of them. The sample carries 85,000 to 110,000 clones, approximately 60% recorded once. This record belongs to a study of CD8+ T cells in alopecia areata. Study conclusions and caveats: TCR sharing across patients was less clear than in mice, possibly HLA-related. In scalp samples, resident alphabeta T cells of normal skin are also sequenced. The study found higher clonality in lesional than normal scalp, especially in alopecia totalis/universalis.

Material: CD4+ T cells sorted from blood. The TCR comes from a human donor in good health. J is TRBJ2-7 and V is TRBV7-2; weak D call: TRBD1 (5 bases). CDR3 in amino acids: CASSFDRSQYF. The CDR3 coding sequence is TGTGCCAGCAGCTTCGACAGATCGCAGTACTTC.